These 13 T cell receptor beta chains came from one sample sequenced in a study of blood T cell repertoires in COVID-19. This table comes from immunoSEQ multiplex PCR, and its TCRdb copy is limited to in-frame clones, with some not included. Of some 450,000 clones detected, approximately 90% appear once; the ten largest clones hold roughly 0.87%. The sample was peripheral blood. The receptors originated from a man between 18 and 35 years old with COVID-19, enrolled during active disease.

The CDR3 spells CASRGDRAGNQPQHF. In nucleotides, the CDR3 is TGTGCCAGCAGGGGGGACAGGGCTGGCAATCAGCCCCAGCATTTT. The chain has TRBV2 and TRBJ1-5; 9 bases are shared with TRBD1. The J segment lost 2 bases and the V segment lost 6 bases, leaving 5 bases of the junction unmatched. CDR3 length equals 15 residues. CDR1 and CDR2 from the germline V gene are SNHLY and FYNNEI.

V gene TRBV12-3 or TRBV12-4 combines with J gene TRBJ2-7, with 8 bases matching TRBD2. The ends lost 5 bases at V and 3 bases at J; junction bases unmatched: 3. The CDR3 runs 13 residues. The CDR3 loop is CASSQSGGYEQYF. CDR3 in DNA: TGTGCCAGCAGTCAAAGCGGGGGCTACGAGCAGTACTTC.

V gene TRBV18 combines with J gene TRBJ2-7, with 11 bases identical to TRBD2. Germline V lookup: CDR1 KGHSH, CDR2 LQKENI. The CDR3 runs 17 residues. After removal of 6 bases from V and 1 base from J, the junction contained 11 bases not matched to a gene. The CDR3 sequence is CASSPRPGTSGSYEQYF. The CDR3 bases are TGTGCCAGCTCCCCCCGACCCGGGACTAGCGGATCCTACGAGCAGTACTTC. Combining the CDR3 with reference TRBV18 and TRBJ2-7 gives the whole variable domain NAGVMQNPRHLVRRRGQEARLRCSPMKGHSHVYWYRQLPEEGLKFMVYLQKENIIDESGMPKERFSAEFPKEGPSILRIQQVVRGDSAAYFCASSPRPGTSGSYEQYFGPGTRLTVT.

This sequence joins TRBV5-1 and TRBJ2-6; D call uncertain. Per the germline V gene, CDR1 is SGHRS and CDR2 is YFSETQ. V was clipped by 0 bases and J by 2 bases, with 9 bases between them. This CDR3 is 16 amino acids long. CDR3 in amino acids: CASSLGRGAGANVLTF. DNA for the CDR3: TGCGCCAGCAGCTTGGGCAGAGGTGCTGGGGCCAACGTCCTGACTTTC.

V usage is TRBV20-1 and J usage is TRBJ2-7; perhaps TRBD1 as D (5 bases). The CDR3 consists of 12 residues. Germline CDR1 DFQATT, CDR2 SNEGSKA (reference sequence). Trimming removed 3 bases from V and 3 bases from J, with 9 bases in between. This CDR3 reads CSASRQGYEQYF. The CDR3 nucleotides read TGCAGTGCTAGTCGCCAGGGCTACGAGCAGTACTTC.

The J gene is TRBJ2-1, the V gene TRBV2; 7 positions agree with TRBD2. After removal of 6 bases from V and 8 bases from J, the junction contained 10 bases not matched to a gene. CDR3 length equals 14 residues. Looked up from germline, CDR1 is SNHLY and CDR2 is FYNNEI. CDR3 region: CASSGAGLIDEQFF. CDR3 nucleotide sequence: TGTGCCAGCAGCGGAGCGGGACTCATCGATGAGCAGTTCTTC.

This clone was recorded only once. This sequence joins TRBV29-1 and TRBJ2-1; 7 nucleotides match TRBD2. There are 14 residues in the CDR3. V gave up 7 bases and J gave up 9 bases; unmatched junction bases: 15. The germline gives CDR1 SQVTM, CDR2 ANQGSEA. The chain's CDR3 is CSAGRSPTSGEQFF. The CDR3 DNA is TGCAGCGCCGGGAGGTCTCCTACTAGTGGTGAGCAGTTCTTC.

The chain uses TRBV19 and TRBJ2-3; D is possibly TRBD2 (6 bases). This CDR3 has 14 amino acids. Trimming removed 6 bases from V and 8 bases from J, with 18 bases in between. Per the germline V gene, CDR1 is LNHDA and CDR2 is SQIVND (reference sequence). CDR3 in amino acids: CASRPTITGGTQYF. DNA of the CDR3: TGTGCCAGTAGACCTACGATAACCGGGGGTACGCAGTATTTT. Full variable domain (remainder filled in from reference TRBV19 and TRBJ2-3): DGGITQSPKYLFRKEGQNVTLSCEQNLNHDAMYWYRQDPGQGLRLIYYSQIVNDFQKGDIAEGYSVSREKKESFPLTVTSAQKNPTAFYLCASRPTITGGTQYFGPGTRLTVL.

The chain carries TRBV29-1 and TRBJ2-3; TRBD1 aligns across 9 bases. From germline, CDR1 is SQVTM and CDR2 ANQGSEA. Germline trimming cut 8 bases from V and 4 bases from J; bases unmatched to any gene: 10. CDR3 size: 14 residues. In nucleotides, the CDR3 is TGCAGCCTTACCGGGACAGGGAAAGCAGATACGCAGTATTTT. Amino acid sequence: CSLTGTGKADTQYF.

The rearrangement joins TRBV9 to TRBJ2-3; 10 nucleotides match TRBD2. This CDR3 is 15 amino acids long. Germline values: CDR1 SGDLS, CDR2 YYNGEE. Germline trimming cut 3 bases from V and 3 bases from J; bases unmatched to any gene: 4. The CDR3 spells CASSAGTSVTDTQYF. The DNA of the CDR3 is TGTGCCAGCAGCGCGGGGACTAGCGTTACAGATACGCAGTATTTT.

The V and J genes are TRBV6-1 and TRBJ1-5; D might be TRBD1 (6 bases). Trimming removed 2 bases from V and 2 bases from J, with 10 bases in between. There are 15 residues in the CDR3. Germline CDR1 and CDR2: MNHNS and SASEGT. CDR3 sequence (DNA): TGTGCCAGCAGTGAACACAGGGATGGCAATCAGCCCCAGCATTTT. This encodes CASSEHRDGNQPQHF.

The chain is built from TRBV5-8 and TRBJ1-5; TRBD1 matches 7 bases. The length of the CDR3 is 14 residues. Germline loops: CDR1 SGHTS, CDR2 YDEGEE. Germline trimming cut 0 bases from V and 7 bases from J; bases unmatched to any gene: 4. CDR3 DNA sequence: TGTGCCAGCAGCTTGGGGCAGGGGGGACAGCCCCAGCATTTT. It translates to CASSLGQGGQPQHF.

The rearrangement uses TRBV29-1 and TRBJ2-3, with unresolved D. Trimming pared 2 bases from V and 2 bases from J, leaving 11 bases between. Germline V CDR1 and CDR2: SQVTM, ANQGSEA. The CDR3 covers 14 residues. The CDR3 region has the DNA TGCAGCGTTGAAAACTCGCCCTTCACAGATACGCAGTATTTT. This gives the protein CSVENSPFTDTQYF.